These T cell receptor beta chains were read from a single sample in a study of blood T cell repertoires in COVID-19. Only in-frame clones appear in the TCRdb table, and some are missing; sequencing was by immunoSEQ multiplex PCR. There are 95,000 or so clones in the sample; about four fifths occur only once, and more than 20% lies in the top ten. Sequencing was done on a sample of peripheral blood. These receptor sequences come from a human donor in a cohort sampled during active COVID-19. The CDR3 runs from the conserved cysteine through the conserved F or W. The D gene is left open where the match is weak. For some rows the clone size is stated as once, few or many, or as a class when expanded; others skip it.

j_call: TRBJ2-3
d_call: TRBD2
v_call: TRBV11-2
clone_size: NA
cdr3_nt: TGTGCCAGCAGCTCTTTTGGACTAGCGACAGATACGCAGTATTTT
cdr3_aa: CASSSFGLATDTQYF

j_call: TRBJ1-2
d_call: TRBD1
v_call: TRBV19
clone_size: NA
cdr3_nt: TGTGCCAGTAGTATAGAGACAGGGGGCTACACCTTC
cdr3_aa: CASSIETGGYTF

j_call: TRBJ2-5
d_call: NA
v_call: TRBV5-1
clone_size: NA
cdr3_nt: TGCGCCAGCAGCTTGGCCCCCTTCCAGGGCTACCAAGAGACCCAGTACTTC
cdr3_aa: CASSLAPFQGYQETQYF

j_call: TRBJ1-4
d_call: NA
v_call: TRBV29-1
clone_size: NA
cdr3_nt: TGCAGCGTTGGCACCGGGACACCTAATGAAAAACTGTTTTTT
cdr3_aa: CSVGTGTPNEKLFF

j_call: TRBJ2-1
d_call: NA
v_call: TRBV9
clone_size: NA
cdr3_nt: TGTGCCAGCAGCGTTTTCTTATACAATGAGCAGTTCTTC
cdr3_aa: CASSVFLYNEQFF

j_call: TRBJ2-7
d_call: NA
v_call: TRBV20-1
clone_size: NA
cdr3_nt: TGCAGTGCTGATGACAGTTACGAGCAGTACTTC
cdr3_aa: CSADDSYEQYF

j_call: TRBJ1-2
d_call: NA
v_call: TRBV18
clone_size: NA
cdr3_nt: TGTGCCAGCTCACCAATAACAGGGATGAACTATGGCTACACCTTC
cdr3_aa: CASSPITGMNYGYTF

j_call: TRBJ1-5
d_call: TRBD1
v_call: TRBV9
clone_size: NA
cdr3_nt: TGTGCCAGCAGCGTAGGAGGGGGCGGACAGCCCCAGCATTTT
cdr3_aa: CASSVGGGGQPQHF

j_call: TRBJ1-2
d_call: TRBD1
v_call: TRBV19
clone_size: NA
cdr3_nt: TGTGCCAGTAGTACGACAGGGACCTCTCGTGGGTATGGCTACACCTTC
cdr3_aa: CASSTTGTSRGYGYTF

j_call: TRBJ2-7
d_call: TRBD1
v_call: TRBV28
clone_size: NA
cdr3_nt: TGTGCCAGCAGTTCCTCCGGGACAGGCTCGCACGAGCAGTACTTC
cdr3_aa: CASSSSGTGSHEQYF

j_call: TRBJ2-3
d_call: TRBD2
v_call: TRBV9
clone_size: NA
cdr3_nt: TGTGCCAGCAGCGTAGGGCTAGCGGGGCAACGCACAGATACGCAGTATTTT
cdr3_aa: CASSVGLAGQRTDTQYF

j_call: TRBJ1-5
d_call: TRBD1
v_call: TRBV3-1/TRBV3-2
clone_size: once
cdr3_nt: TGTGCCAGCAGCCAAGGGGACAGGGACAATCAGCCCCAGCATTTT
cdr3_aa: CASSQGDRDNQPQHF